This T cell receptor beta chain is drawn from a study of early T cells in non-severe SARS-CoV-2 infection. Study summary: Sequencing targeted bulk RNA from unsorted whole blood, leaving chains unpaired. Broader study findings: Clonotype matching in VDJdb favored anti-spike CD8 responses and did not capture private and CD4 specificities.

TCRdb fed the 5' RACE reads into MiXCR, producing one record per CDR3 protein. The sample consists of more than 95,000 distinct CDR3 sequences, about 10% of them appearing once. This clonotype was observed at least ten times. What it recognizes is unknown. The length of the CDR3 is 14 residues. V lost 3 bases and J 7 bases, leaving 13 bases between the germline ends. In germline, CDR1 is MRHNA, CDR2 SNTAGT. The rearrangement joins TRBV6-4 to TRBJ2-1; D is perhaps TRBD1 (6 bases). The receptor was derived from an adult who was a healthcare worker with PCR-confirmed SARS-CoV-2 infection or an uninfected control (not recorded which). Sequenced here: whole blood, sampled at baseline. CDR3 bases: TGTGCCAGCAGTGAACAGGGTGGCGAAAATGAGCAGTTCTTC. Protein product: CASSEQGGENEQFF.